This T cell receptor (beta chain) was identified during a study of monozygotic twins with inflammatory bowel disease. Notes on the study in general: There was no way to distinguish the different T cell subtypes. Patient-to-patient differences in immunosuppressive treatment may have added variability to the repertoires.

In germline, CDR1 is DFQATT, CDR2 SNEGSKA (reference sequence). This CDR3 has 16 amino acids. About this clonotype: Its antigen is currently unknown.

The unique tags termed UMIs, each holding a 6-nucleotide sample barcode, were added by means of template switching. TCRalpha and TCRbeta cDNA was put through two nested PCRs of roughly 16 and 10 cycles. Reprocessing the 5' RACE reads, TCRdb reports a single entry for every CDR3 protein and omits DNA. With 150,000 to 200,000 distinct CDR3 sequences in the sample, the ten largest clones hold 2% to 3%. This clonotype was sampled from a human donor with ulcerative colitis or Crohn's disease, or a healthy co-twin of an affected twin (not recorded which). The sequencing sample was made of blood. The chain joins TRBV20-1 to TRBJ2-4. CDR3 amino acids: CSARDGAVGAKNIQYF.